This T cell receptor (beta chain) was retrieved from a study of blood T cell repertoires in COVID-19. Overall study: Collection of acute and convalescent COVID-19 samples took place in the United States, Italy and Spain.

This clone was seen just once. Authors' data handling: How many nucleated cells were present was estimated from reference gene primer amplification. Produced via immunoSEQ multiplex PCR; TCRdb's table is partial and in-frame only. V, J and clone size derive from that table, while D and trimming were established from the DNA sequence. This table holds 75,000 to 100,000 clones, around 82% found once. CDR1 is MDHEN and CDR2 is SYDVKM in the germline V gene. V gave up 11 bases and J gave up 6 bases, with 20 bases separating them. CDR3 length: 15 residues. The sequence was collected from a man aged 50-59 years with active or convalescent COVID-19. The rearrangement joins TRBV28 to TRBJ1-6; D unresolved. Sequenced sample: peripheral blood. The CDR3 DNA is TGTGCCGTGGGGAGGACTCTTCAAATTAATTCACCCCTCCACTTT. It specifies CAVGRTLQINSPLHF.